The 5 T cell receptor beta chains below all came from one sample that was sequenced in a study of human T cells and chemical hapten exposure. Time point described: pre-sensitization, week 0. Treatment noted: therapeutic diphenylcyclopropenone sensitization with weekly scalp DPC. TCRdb processed the RACE reads anew with MiXCR; each CDR3 protein has one entry. Here the sample spans 300,000 to 450,000 distinct CDR3 sequences, approximately 5% being singletons. Sequencing used whole blood, obtained in connection with sensitization to the hapten diphenylcyclopropenone (DPC). These receptors all come from a woman in her fifties or sixties with alopecia areata. Some clones in this sample may be carry-over from other donors' samples.

This clonotype was seen more than once but under ten times. A junction boundary mismatches the germline segment, possibly from a read error. The gene calls are TRBV6-1 and TRBJ2-7; 8 bases agree with TRBD1. The CDR3 sequence is 11 residues long. Germline V gives CDR1 MNHNS, CDR2 SASEGT. The CDR3: CASSDGQGRDF. In nucleotides, the CDR3 is TGTGCCAGCAGTGACGGACAGGGTAGGGACTTC.

This sequence joins TRBV6-1 and TRBJ2-1; 10 bases line up with TRBD2. CDR3 length: 15 amino acids. Germline V CDR1 and CDR2: MNHNS, SASEGT. Losses at the gene ends were 4 bases for V and 6 bases for J; bases not matched to a gene: 6. The CDR3, as DNA: TGTGCCAGCAGTGTTCTAGCGGGAGTACCCAATGAGCAGTTCTTC. Translated: CASSVLAGVPNEQFF.

The CDR3 is CASSWAGGEYGYTF. CDR3 DNA: TGCGCCAGCAGCTGGGCAGGGGGCGAGTATGGCTACACCTTC. V usage is TRBV5-1 and J usage is TRBJ1-2; 8 bases fit TRBD1. Losses at the gene ends were 3 bases for V and 5 bases for J; bases not matched to a gene: 6. CDR3 length: 14 amino acids. Germline assignment: CDR1 SGHRS and CDR2 YFSETQ.

This clonotype was seen at least ten times. The chain is built from TRBV6-2 or TRBV6-3 and TRBJ2-1, with D maybe TRBD1 (7 bases). V was shortened by 0 bases and J by 9 bases, with 12 bases between the two germline ends. Per the germline V gene, CDR1 is MNHEY and CDR2 is SVGEGT. The CDR3 sequence is 14 residues long. The CDR3 nucleotides are TGTGCCAGCAGTTACTCGTACAGGGGAGGTGAGCAGTTCTTC. Encoded protein: CASSYSYRGGEQFF.

Ten or more counts support this clonotype. This chain joins TRBV6-5 and TRBJ2-7; TRBD2 matches 8 bases. V gave up 6 bases and J gave up 2 bases; unmatched junction bases: 6. CDR1 MNHEY and CDR2 SVGAGI come from the germline V gene. There are 14 residues in the CDR3. The CDR3 protein is CASSAGGGTYEQYF. DNA of the CDR3: TGTGCCAGCAGCGCGGGGGGAGGCACCTACGAGCAGTACTTC.